The 23 T cell receptor beta chains given below trace back to one sample, sequenced in a study of cytomegalovirus exposure and HLA in healthy donors. The primer mix had 60 Vbeta and 13 Jbeta primers. The table came from immunoSEQ multiplex PCR; TCRdb's copy has only in-frame clones and leaves some out. The data contain roughly 180,000 clones, 80% to 90% of them singletons. Sequencing used PBMCs. Source of these receptors: a girl aged 10 to 17 in good health and CMV-seropositive.

J is TRBJ2-5 and V is TRBV11-3; tentatively, D is TRBD2 (6 bases). The CDR3 consists of 15 residues. The V end lost 1 base, the J end lost 0 bases, and 9 bases lay between the germline ends. Germline CDR1 SGHNT, CDR2 YENEEA. This CDR3 is CASSLGAGYQETQYF. CDR3 coding DNA: TGTGCCAGCAGCTTAGGGGCGGGGTACCAAGAGACCCAGTACTTC. Using reference TRBV11-3 and TRBJ2-5 for the parts outside the CDR3, the full variable domain is EAGVVQSPRYKIIEKKQPVAFWCNPISGHNTLYWYLQNLGQGPELLIRYENEEAVDDSQLPKDRFSAERLKGVDSTLKIQPAELGDSAVYLCASSLGAGYQETQYFGPGTRLLVL.

This rearrangement joins TRBV5-1 to TRBJ1-1; 8 bases agree with TRBD1. This CDR3 is built from 14 residues. The junction had 3 bases not matched to a gene; V was cut back by 1 base and J by 4 bases. In germline, CDR1 is SGHRS, CDR2 YFSETQ. The CDR3 protein is CASSLRQGTTEAFF. The DNA for the CDR3 is TGCGCCAGCAGCTTGAGACAGGGGACCACTGAAGCTTTCTTT.

This clone was seen once. The chain combines TRBV13 with TRBJ2-7; 13 bases line up with TRBD2. V shed 5 bases and J 2 bases; nucleotides not matched to a gene: 3. The CDR3 loop spans 15 amino acids. Germline assignment: CDR1 PRHDT and CDR2 FYEKMQ (reference sequence). The chain's CDR3 is CASSPGTSGAYEQYF. The CDR3 DNA follows: TGTGCCAGCAGCCCCGGGACTAGCGGGGCCTACGAGCAGTACTTC.

The chain links TRBV4-2 to TRBJ2-3, with D hard to call. The CDR3 is 16 amino acids. In germline, CDR1 is LGHNA, CDR2 YNFKEQ. Trimming took off 0 bases at V and 3 bases at J, with 13 bases between the two ends. Written as DNA, the CDR3 is TGTGCCAGCAGCCAAGAGAGCGCAGTAATAACAGATACGCAGTATTTT. It yields the protein CASSQESAVITDTQYF.

The chain recombines TRBV30 with TRBJ1-5; 10 bases are a match to TRBD1. Trimming cost V 5 bases and J 2 bases; bases outside gene matches: 0. CDR1 and CDR2 (germline): GTSNPN, SVGIG (reference sequence). The length of the CDR3 is 13 residues. CDR3 amino acids: CAWGQGGNQPQHF. Here the CDR3 DNA reads TGTGCCTGGGGACAGGGGGGCAATCAGCCCCAGCATTTT.

Here the CDR3 DNA reads TGTGCCAGCAGCGATAGCAGCTCCCAAACCTACGAGCAGTACTTC. Translated: CASSDSSSQTYEQYF. This rearrangement joins TRBV6-5 to TRBJ2-7; D uncertain. Germline assignment: CDR1 MNHEY and CDR2 SVGAGI. This CDR3 comprises 15 residues. V dropped 6 bases and J dropped 2 bases, with 17 bases sitting between them.

Only one count was recorded for this clone. The chain couples TRBV4-1 to TRBJ2-3, with 7 bases lining up with TRBD2. The J segment lost 6 bases and the V segment lost 1 base, leaving 4 bases of the junction unmatched. The CDR3 runs 14 residues. The germline V gene has CDR1 MGHRA and CDR2 YSYEKL. The CDR3 region is CASSQVPSGDTQYF. The CDR3 nucleotides are TGCGCCAGCAGCCAAGTCCCTAGCGGTGATACGCAGTATTTT.

V is TRBV2 and J is TRBJ1-1; D not resolved. Germline V gives CDR1 SNHLY, CDR2 FYNNEI. Trimming removed 7 bases at V and 0 bases at J, with 9 bases between. This CDR3 has 13 residues. The CDR3 loop reads CASTEQMNTEAFF. As DNA, the CDR3 is TGTGCCAGCACCGAACAGATGAACACTGAAGCTTTCTTT.

The chain uses TRBV30 and TRBJ1-4, with D perhaps matching TRBD1 (6 bases). CDR3 size: 15 residues. Germline assignment: CDR1 GTSNPN and CDR2 SVGIG (reference sequence). Trimming took 0 bases from V and 3 from J, leaving 11 bases between them. CDR3 in DNA: TGTGCCTGGAGTGTACAGGGCAGGGCTAATGAAAAACTGTTTTTT. Translation: CAWSVQGRANEKLFF.

This clone came up once. The chain employs TRBV15 and TRBJ1-4; perhaps TRBD1 as D (5 bases). The CDR3 is 12 residues long. In germline, CDR1 is LNHNV, CDR2 YYDKDF (reference sequence). With 5 bases removed from V and 10 bases from J, the gap between germline ends came to 11 bases. CDR3 nucleotides: TGTGCCACCAGCCAGAGTAGGGGAAAACTGTTTTTT. This sequence encodes CATSQSRGKLFF.

This clone was found a few times. V usage is TRBV2 and J usage is TRBJ1-4, with D perhaps TRBD1 (5 bases). The V and J ends lost 7 bases and 4 bases respectively, with 13 bases between them. Germline CDR1 reads SNHLY; CDR2 reads FYNNEI. The CDR3 contains 14 residues. The CDR3, as DNA: TGTGCCAGCATTCGGGGGGGAGATAATGAAAAACTGTTTTTT. Protein sequence: CASIRGGDNEKLFF.

The rearrangement joins TRBV19 to TRBJ2-1, with 7 bases identical to TRBD1. J was trimmed by 4 bases and V by 5 bases; bases with no gene match: 5. Per germline, CDR1 LNHDA and CDR2 SQIVND (reference sequence). This CDR3 has 14 amino acids. CDR3 bases: TGTGCCAGTAGTGGGGCAGGGGGTTACAATGAGCAGTTCTTC. Amino acids: CASSGAGGYNEQFF.

This clone was recorded once. The CDR3 reads CASSVGQGGFAEAFF. In DNA, the CDR3 is TGTGCCAGCAGCGTGGGACAGGGGGGATTCGCTGAAGCTTTCTTT. V is TRBV7-9 and J is TRBJ1-1; 11 bases agree with TRBD1. This CDR3 has 15 residues. Losses at the gene ends were 5 bases for V and 6 bases for J; bases not matched to a gene: 8. Germline-derived CDR1 and CDR2 are SEHNR and FQNEAQ (reference sequence).

This sequence joins TRBV28 and TRBJ2-7; D perhaps matches TRBD1 (6 bases). Germline lookup yields CDR1 MDHEN and CDR2 SYDVKM. Deletions cut 2 bases from V and 5 bases from J, with 13 bases between. This CDR3 contains 14 residues. CDR3 sequence (DNA): TGTGCCAGCAGTTTAGGGGGCAGGGTCAACGAGCAGTACTTC. This gives the protein CASSLGGRVNEQYF.

The chain couples TRBV29-1 to TRBJ1-1, with D perhaps matching TRBD1 (6 bases). The CDR3 totals 21 residues. V lost 7 bases to trimming and J lost 1 base, with 37 bases between them. Germline V gives CDR1 SQVTM, CDR2 ANQGSEA. The CDR3 DNA reads as TGCAGCGCCACCCACCGGGACACCCACCTCTACCACCCTCCTCCGAACACTGAAGCTTTCTTT. Translation: CSATHRDTHLYHPPPNTEAFF.

The gene calls are TRBV7-2 and TRBJ1-1, with D perhaps TRBD1 (5 bases). Germline values: CDR1 SGHTA, CDR2 FQGNSA. The CDR3 totals 14 residues. Trimming pared 3 bases from V and 2 bases from J, leaving 10 bases between. The DNA of the CDR3 is TGTGCCAGCAGCTTCCAGACAGCAAACACTGAAGCTTTCTTT. Its translation is CASSFQTANTEAFF.

This chain connects TRBV4-1 to TRBJ2-7; 10 nucleotides line up with TRBD1. This CDR3 is 15 amino acids long. CDR1 is MGHRA, CDR2 YSYEKL, per germline. V trimming: 4 bases; J trimming: 1 base; junction bases outside the gene matches: 4. CDR3 sequence (DNA): TGCGCCAGCAGCCCCGGGACAGGGGTATCCTACGAGCAGTACTTC. This encodes CASSPGTGVSYEQYF.

The chain is built from TRBV5-8 and TRBJ1-2; 10 bases map to TRBD1. The CDR3 sequence is 15 residues long. Losses at the gene ends were 3 bases for V and 6 bases for J; bases not matched to a gene: 8. CDR1 and CDR2 from the germline V gene are SGHTS and YDEGEE. The CDR3 protein is CASSSGTGERNGYTF. CDR3 nucleotide sequence: TGTGCCAGCAGCTCCGGGACAGGGGAAAGGAATGGCTACACCTTC.

This chain links TRBV6-5 with TRBJ2-7; perhaps TRBD1 as D (6 bases). Per germline, CDR1 MNHEY and CDR2 SVGAGI. Trimming removed 0 bases at V and 4 bases at J, with 16 bases between. The CDR3 loop spans 16 amino acids. CDR3 amino acids: CASSYSNLGRGYEQYF. In nucleotides, the CDR3 is TGTGCCAGCAGTTACTCGAACCTGGGCAGGGGATACGAGCAGTACTTC.

V gene TRBV27 combines with J gene TRBJ1-1; possibly TRBD1 for D (5 bases). The CDR3 totals 15 residues. V gave up 0 bases and J gave up 1 base, with 9 bases separating them. CDR1 and CDR2 (germline): MNHEY, SMNVEV (reference sequence). The CDR3 DNA is TGTGCCAGCAGTTTATCGCAGGGTCAGAACACTGAAGCTTTCTTT. As protein: CASSLSQGQNTEAFF.

This clone occurred once. The rearrangement links TRBV19 to TRBJ2-5; the D gene is possibly TRBD1 (5 bases). The CDR3 totals 16 residues. Trimming removed 7 bases from V and 4 bases from J, with 22 bases in between. Germline lookup yields CDR1 LNHDA and CDR2 SQIVND (reference sequence). In nucleotides, the CDR3 is TGTGCCAGTACCGAAGAGGCAGGGTTAGGGCGAGAGACCCAGTACTTC. It is translated as CASTEEAGLGRETQYF.

V usage is TRBV5-1 and J usage is TRBJ2-5; TRBD1 aligns across 7 bases. The last part of the DNA fits TRBJ2-7 better; the J call may be wrong. The CDR3 has 12 residues. The germline V gene encodes CDR1 SGHRS and CDR2 YFSETQ. The CDR3 here is CASSWDSYEQYF. In DNA form, the CDR3 reads TGCGCCAGCAGCTGGGACAGCTACGAGCAGTACTTC.

Regarding this clone: Other DNA sequences in the sample encode the same CDR3. CDR3 in amino acids: CASSLRGGSYNEQFF. For the CDR3, the DNA is TGCGCCAGCAGCTTGAGAGGAGGATCCTACAATGAGCAGTTCTTC. The chain links TRBV5-1 to TRBJ2-1; perhaps TRBD2 as D (5 bases). The CDR3 is 15 residues long. Germline CDR1 is SGHRS and CDR2 is YFSETQ. The ends were cut back, 1 base at V and 1 base at J, with 9 bases in the middle.